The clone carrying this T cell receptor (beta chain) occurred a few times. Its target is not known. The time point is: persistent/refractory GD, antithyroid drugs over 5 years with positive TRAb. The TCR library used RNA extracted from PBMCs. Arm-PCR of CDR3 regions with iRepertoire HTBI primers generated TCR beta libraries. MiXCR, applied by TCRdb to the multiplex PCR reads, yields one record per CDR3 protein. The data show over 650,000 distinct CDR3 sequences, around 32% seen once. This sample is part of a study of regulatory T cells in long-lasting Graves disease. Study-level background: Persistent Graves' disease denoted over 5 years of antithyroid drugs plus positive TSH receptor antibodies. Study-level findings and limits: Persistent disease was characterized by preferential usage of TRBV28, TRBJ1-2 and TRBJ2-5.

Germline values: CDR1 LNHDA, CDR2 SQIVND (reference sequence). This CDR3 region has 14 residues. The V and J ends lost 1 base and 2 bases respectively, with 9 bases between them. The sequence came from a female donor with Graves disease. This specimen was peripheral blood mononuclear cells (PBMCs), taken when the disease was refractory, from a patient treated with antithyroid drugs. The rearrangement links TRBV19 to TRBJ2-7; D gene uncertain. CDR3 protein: CASSIAGRTYEQYF. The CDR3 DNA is TGTGCCAGTAGTATAGCAGGCCGGACCTACGAGCAGTACTTC. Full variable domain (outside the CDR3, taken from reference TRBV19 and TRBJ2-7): DGGITQSPKYLFRKEGQNVTLSCEQNLNHDAMYWYRQDPGQGLRLIYYSQIVNDFQKGDIAEGYSVSREKKESFPLTVTSAQKNPTAFYLCASSIAGRTYEQYFGPGTRLTVT.